A single sample gave rise to the 5 T cell receptor beta chains below, sequenced in a study of CD4+ T cells in melanoma. Libraries were prepared by immunoSEQ multiplex PCR; TCRdb keeps only in-frame clonotypes and omits some of them. The data contain fewer than 150,000 clones, 92% of them singletons. These receptors were collected from a human donor with melanoma.

In this sample, this clone turned up once. The CDR3 region is CASTPIRGTEQFF. The CDR3 DNA sequence: TGTGCCAGCACTCCTATACGCGGGACTGAGCAGTTCTTC. This chain uses TRBV5-8 with TRBJ2-1; possibly TRBD2 for D (6 bases). This CDR3 region has 13 residues. The V end was cut by 6 bases, the J end by 9 bases, with 16 bases between. Germline V lookup: CDR1 SGHTS, CDR2 YDEGEE.

V is TRBV4-2 and J is TRBJ2-7; 7 nucleotides agree with TRBD2. Germline assignment: CDR1 LGHNA and CDR2 YNFKEQ. The CDR3 has 14 amino acids. V shed 3 bases and J 1 base; nucleotides not matched to a gene: 3. As DNA, the CDR3 is TGTGCCAGCAGCCAGGGGGGGGATTCCTACGAGCAGTACTTC. Encoded protein: CASSQGGDSYEQYF.

The gene calls are TRBV5-4 and TRBJ2-1; maybe TRBD2 (6 bases). CDR1 is SGHNT and CDR2 is YYREEE in the germline V gene (reference sequence). The V end was cut by 0 bases, the J end by 2 bases, with 12 bases between. The CDR3 has 16 residues. The CDR3 DNA reads as TGTGCCAGCAGCTTGGAGACGGGACTTCCCTACAATGAGCAGTTCTTC. Translating it yields CASSLETGLPYNEQFF.

The chain carries TRBV6-1 and TRBJ1-2; D gene ambiguous. V dropped 2 bases and J dropped 4 bases, with 8 bases sitting between them. Germline-derived CDR1 and CDR2 are MNHNS and SASEGT. This CDR3 spans 13 amino acids. For the CDR3, the DNA is TGTGCCAGCAGTGAACGGTGGGGCTATGGCTACACCTTC. Translation: CASSERWGYGYTF.

The chain is built from TRBV6-1 and TRBJ1-6; D is undetermined. CDR3 length: 15 residues. CDR1 and CDR2 (germline): MNHNS, SASEGT. V shed 0 bases and J shed 9 bases, with 12 bases lying between them. The DNA for the CDR3 is TGTGCCAGCAGTGAAGCCCACAGAATCGGTTCACCCCTCCACTTT. Its translation: CASSEAHRIGSPLHF.